Given below is one T cell receptor (beta chain) in context. In the authors' workflow: How many nucleated cells were present was estimated from reference gene primer amplification. The protocol was immunoSEQ multiplex PCR, while the TCRdb copy is restricted to in-frame clones and leaves out a portion. Clonal size and the V and J genes are those of that table, whereas D and trimming came from the DNA. The table has roughly 150,000 clones, roughly 91% seen once. These data originate in a study of blood T cell repertoires in COVID-19. Study in general: From T cells, B-cell-depleted T cells, or PBMCs came the material, which was cDNA or gDNA.

Germline CDR1 reads SEHNR; CDR2 reads FQNEAQ (reference sequence). The CDR3 has 13 amino acids. V was shortened by 5 bases and J by 4 bases, with 10 bases between the two germline ends. The clonotype comes from a man aged 55 to 70 with active or convalescent COVID-19. The sample comprised peripheral blood. This chain uses TRBV7-9 with TRBJ2-3, with D hard to call. CDR3 sequence reads: CASSPPSSDTQYF. CDR3 DNA: TGTGCCAGCAGCCCCCCTTCGTCAGATACGCAGTATTTT.